This T cell receptor (beta chain) was recovered during a study of shared clonotypes between healthy human individuals (dated by TCRdb to about 2020). Study-wide context: A few men and a couple of women, aged 18 to 49 years, made up the cohort. Blood TCR repertoires of five healthy adults were deeply sequenced to estimate repertoire size and the extent of clonotype sharing between individuals. For each donor, CD4 naive and CD4 memory were each given three plates, CD8 naive was given two plates, and CD8 memory was given one plate. Libraries were prepared and TCR repertoires were sequenced by different laboratories using diverse techniques, in order to increase sequencing depth and limit assay-specific biases. Per donor, leukapheresis produced somewhere between about 0.9 and 10 billion PBMCs.

Counted from cysteine to phenylalanine, this CDR3 has 20 amino acids. The DNA shown is the 60-base CDR3, in frame from base 1. Taken from the germline V gene, the CDR1 and CDR2 loops are SGHVS and FQNEAQ. Trimming takes 1 base off V and 1 base off J; junction bases not matched to a gene: 17. Results and caveats for the whole study, not just this receptor: Around 5.4% of naive CD4, roughly 3.6% of naive CD8, 2.3% of memory CD4, and approximately 0.39% of memory CD8 clonotypes were shared across a handful of donors. Compared with non-shared clonotypes, clonotypes shared by all four sorted-subset donors had higher generation probabilities. Naive subsets generally had larger estimated clonotype richness than memory subsets did. Sampling was restricted to blood, and TCR repertoires in tissue are likely to differ from TCR repertoires in blood. Because the study included a small number of donors, the genetic and exposure-history diversity represented was limited. Pairwise subsampling led to the expectation that sequencing depth would affect the degree of clonotype sharing among donors. Incomplete sequencing was indicated by rarefaction of sorted-subset datasets, despite the large sequencing depth.

In the case of this clone: The antigen it recognizes is unknown. Base quality data are lacking; no much larger clone is found one base away.

Using the deep immunoSEQ assay, TCR CDR3 regions were amplified from genomic DNA by multiplex PCR. Genomic DNA extracted from each cell subset was distributed evenly over all wells of several immunoSEQ 96-well plates, and each plate served as one replicate. For sorted subsets, each replicate PCR was loaded with approximately 200 ng genomic DNA, equivalent to roughly 30,000 T cell genomes. Purified libraries were quantified with a Qubit 3.0 fluorometer, sized on a Bioanalyzer 2100, and re-quantified with the KAPA Library Quantification kit. Each immunoSEQ 96-well plate was sequenced on its own single-read 150-cycle Illumina NextSeq 550 flow cell. Under the source paper's analysis protocol: The immunoSEQ output contained only junctional sequences without quality scores, so filtering could not match that applied to full-length reads. To assign V/J genes and CDR3, sequences were annotated using PyIR, a Python wrapper for IgBLAST v1.9, with IMGT germline references. Reads were filtered out if the reads had weak V/J assignments (E-value above 1e-6), no CDR3, stop codons, out-of-frame junctions, or ambiguous translated residues. V3J clonotypes were defined by identical inferred V gene, J gene, and CDR3 amino acid sequence. Percentage overlap between repertoires was computed as shared unique clonotypes divided by the size of the smaller repertoire. Three approaches were used to assess repertoire richness: RTK rarefaction, the Chao1 estimator, and Recon v2.1 estimates of unobserved clonotypes. For all TCRbeta clonotypes obtained by the gDNA method from a handful of donors, generation probabilities were computed with OLGA. TCRdb holds this immuneACCESS table with in-frame rearrangements only. Some clones are missing; in checked studies, unresolved V genes explain under half, and the rest has no known cause. The DNA gave D and trimming, while V, J and clone size come from that table. In all, the sample holds under 350,000 clones, and around 87% of those were seen once. The biggest ten clones account for roughly 17% of the sample.

The donors were healthy, HIV-negative adults with no recently reported acute infections or vaccinations. Every donor was a Caucasian adult residing in Nashville, Tennessee, USA. The CD8 memory samples were a combination of magnetically selected CD45RO+ cells and CCR7-negative CD45RA+ effector memory (TemRA) cells. After blood collection by leukapheresis, PBMCs were isolated using Ficoll-Histopaque density gradient centrifugation and then cryopreserved in the vapor phase of liquid nitrogen. Analytical flow cytometry was used to check the purity and quantity of each magnetically sorted T cell population. From each sorted fraction, genomic DNA was isolated and quantified by UV absorbance on a Nanodrop 2000c.

Specimen: memory CD8+ T cells sorted from blood. This specimen's cell subset or site label, per the study, means: CD45RO+ cells pooled with CCR7-negative TemRA cells. Here the chain combines TRBV7-8 and TRBJ1-1, and TRBD1 matches 8 of the central bases. This receptor was taken from a young man in good health. The DNA sequence is given as TGTGCCAGCAGCTTAGGCCTATCGACAGGGGATAAGACGGGGAACACTGAAGCTTTCTTT. This sequence encodes CASSLGLSTGDKTGNTEAFF. Reference TRBV7-8 and TRBJ1-1 genes cover what lies past the CDR3, so the full variable domain is GAGVSQSPRYKVAKRGQDVALRCDPISGHVSLFWYQQALGQGPEFLTYFQNEAQLDKSGLPSDRFFAERPEGSVSTLKIQRTQQEDSAVYLCASSLGLSTGDKTGNTEAFFGQGTRLTVV.